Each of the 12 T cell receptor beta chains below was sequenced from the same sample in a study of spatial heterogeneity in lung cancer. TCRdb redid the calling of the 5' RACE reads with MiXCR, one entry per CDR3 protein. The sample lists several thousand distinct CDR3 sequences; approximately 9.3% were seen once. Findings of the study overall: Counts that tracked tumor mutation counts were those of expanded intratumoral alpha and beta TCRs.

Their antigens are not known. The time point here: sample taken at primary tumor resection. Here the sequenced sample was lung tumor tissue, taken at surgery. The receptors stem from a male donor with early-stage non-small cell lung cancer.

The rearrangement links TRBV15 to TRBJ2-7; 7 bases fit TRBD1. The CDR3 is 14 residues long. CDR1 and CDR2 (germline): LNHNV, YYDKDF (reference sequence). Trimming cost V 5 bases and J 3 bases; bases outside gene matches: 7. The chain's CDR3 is CATSPRDSHYEQYF. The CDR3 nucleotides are TGTGCCACCAGCCCCCGGGACAGCCACTACGAGCAGTACTTC.

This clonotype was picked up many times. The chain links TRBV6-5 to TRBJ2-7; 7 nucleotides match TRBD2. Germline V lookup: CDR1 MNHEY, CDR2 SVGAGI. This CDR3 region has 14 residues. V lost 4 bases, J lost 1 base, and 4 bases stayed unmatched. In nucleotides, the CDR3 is TGTGCCAGCAGTTCACCTAGCGGATCCTACGAGCAGTACTTC. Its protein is CASSSPSGSYEQYF.

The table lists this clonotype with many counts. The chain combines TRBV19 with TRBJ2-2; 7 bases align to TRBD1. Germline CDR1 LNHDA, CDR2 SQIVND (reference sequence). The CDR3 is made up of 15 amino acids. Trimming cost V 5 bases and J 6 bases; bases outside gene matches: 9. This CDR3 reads CASSPRDRRAGELFF. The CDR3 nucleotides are TGTGCCAGTAGTCCCCGGGACAGAAGGGCCGGGGAGCTGTTTTTT.

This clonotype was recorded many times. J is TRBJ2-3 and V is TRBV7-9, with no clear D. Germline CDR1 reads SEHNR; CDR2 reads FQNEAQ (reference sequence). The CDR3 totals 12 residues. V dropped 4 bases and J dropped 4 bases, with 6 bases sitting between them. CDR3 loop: CASSSEPDTQYF. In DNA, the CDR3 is TGTGCCAGCAGCTCGGAGCCAGATACGCAGTATTTT.

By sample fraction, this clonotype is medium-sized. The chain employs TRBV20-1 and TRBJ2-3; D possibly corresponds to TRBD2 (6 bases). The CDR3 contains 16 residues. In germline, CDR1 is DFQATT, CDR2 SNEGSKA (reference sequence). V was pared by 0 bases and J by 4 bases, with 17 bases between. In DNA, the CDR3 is TGCAGTGCTAGAGATCCCCCGGGCGGGGAGGCAGATACGCAGTATTTT. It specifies CSARDPPGGEADTQYF.

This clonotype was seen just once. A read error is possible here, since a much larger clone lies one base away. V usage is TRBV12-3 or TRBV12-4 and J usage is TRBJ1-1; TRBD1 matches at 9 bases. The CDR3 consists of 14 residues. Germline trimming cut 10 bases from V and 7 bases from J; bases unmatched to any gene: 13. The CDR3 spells CAIIAGTGSREAFF. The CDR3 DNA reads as TGTGCCATCATTGCCGGGACAGGGAGCCGTGAAGCTTTCTTT.

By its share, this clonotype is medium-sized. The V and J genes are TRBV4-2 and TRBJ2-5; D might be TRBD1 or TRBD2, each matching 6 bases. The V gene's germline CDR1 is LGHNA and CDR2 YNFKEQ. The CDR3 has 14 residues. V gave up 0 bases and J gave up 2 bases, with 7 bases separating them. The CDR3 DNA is TGTGCCAGCAGCCAAGAAGGGGGGCAAGAGACCCAGTACTTC. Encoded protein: CASSQEGGQETQYF.

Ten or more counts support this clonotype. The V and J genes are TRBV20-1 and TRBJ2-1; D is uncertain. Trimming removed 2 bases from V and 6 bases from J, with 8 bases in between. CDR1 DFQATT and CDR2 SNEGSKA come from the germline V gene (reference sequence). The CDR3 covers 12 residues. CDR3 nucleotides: TGCAGTGCTAGAAAGAATCGCAATGAGCAGTTCTTC. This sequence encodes CSARKNRNEQFF.

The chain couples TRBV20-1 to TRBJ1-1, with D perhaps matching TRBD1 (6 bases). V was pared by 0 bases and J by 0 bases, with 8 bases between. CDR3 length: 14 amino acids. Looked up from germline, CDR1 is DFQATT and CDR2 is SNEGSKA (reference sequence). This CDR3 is CSARDRQVNTEAFF. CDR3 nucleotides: TGCAGTGCTAGAGACCGACAGGTGAACACTGAAGCTTTCTTT.

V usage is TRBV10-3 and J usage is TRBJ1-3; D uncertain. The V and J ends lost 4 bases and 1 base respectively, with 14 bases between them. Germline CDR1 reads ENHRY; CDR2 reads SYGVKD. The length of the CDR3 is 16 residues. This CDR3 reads CAISAFQQKSGNTIYF. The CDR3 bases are TGTGCCATCAGTGCTTTCCAGCAGAAGTCTGGAAACACCATATATTTT.

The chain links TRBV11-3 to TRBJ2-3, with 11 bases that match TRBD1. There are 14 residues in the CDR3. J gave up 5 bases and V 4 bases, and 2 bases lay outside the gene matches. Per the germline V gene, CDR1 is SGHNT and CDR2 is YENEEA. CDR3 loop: CASSSGTGGDTQYF. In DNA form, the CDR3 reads TGTGCCAGCAGCTCTGGGACAGGGGGAGATACGCAGTATTTT.

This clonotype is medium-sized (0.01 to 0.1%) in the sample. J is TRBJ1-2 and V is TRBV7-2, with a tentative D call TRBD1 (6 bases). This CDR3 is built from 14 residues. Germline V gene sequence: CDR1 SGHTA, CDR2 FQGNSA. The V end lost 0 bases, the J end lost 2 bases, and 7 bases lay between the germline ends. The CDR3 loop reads CASSLATGNYGYTF. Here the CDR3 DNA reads TGTGCCAGCAGCTTAGCAACAGGGAACTATGGCTACACCTTC.